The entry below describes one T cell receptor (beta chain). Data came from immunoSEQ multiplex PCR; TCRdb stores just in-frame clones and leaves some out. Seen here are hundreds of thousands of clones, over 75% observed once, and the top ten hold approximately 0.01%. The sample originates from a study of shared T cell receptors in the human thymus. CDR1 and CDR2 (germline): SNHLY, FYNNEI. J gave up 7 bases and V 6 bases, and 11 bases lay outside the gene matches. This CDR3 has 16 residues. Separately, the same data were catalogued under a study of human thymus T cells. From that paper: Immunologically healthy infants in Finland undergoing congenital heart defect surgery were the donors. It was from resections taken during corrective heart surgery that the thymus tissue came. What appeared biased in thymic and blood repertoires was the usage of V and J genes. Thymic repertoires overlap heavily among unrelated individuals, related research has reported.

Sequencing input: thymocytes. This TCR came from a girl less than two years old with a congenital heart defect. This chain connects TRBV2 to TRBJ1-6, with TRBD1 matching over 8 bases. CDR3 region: CASRDTRQGLNSPLHF. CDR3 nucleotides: TGTGCCAGCAGGGACACTCGACAGGGGTTAAATTCACCCCTCCACTTT.